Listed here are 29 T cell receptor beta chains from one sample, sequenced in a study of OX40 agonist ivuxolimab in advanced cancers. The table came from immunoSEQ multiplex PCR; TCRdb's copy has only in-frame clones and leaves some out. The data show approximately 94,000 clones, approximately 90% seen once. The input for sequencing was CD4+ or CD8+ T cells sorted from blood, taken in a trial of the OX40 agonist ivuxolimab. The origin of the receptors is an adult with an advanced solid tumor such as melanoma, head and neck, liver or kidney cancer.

The CDR3 nucleotides read TGTGCCAGCAGGGTAGGGGGCGCGACCGGGGAGCTGTTTTTT. Translation gives CASRVGGATGELFF. The chain uses TRBV6-1 and TRBJ2-2, with 7 bases that match TRBD1. The CDR3 covers 14 residues. Germline V CDR1 and CDR2: MNHNS, SASEGT. After removal of 6 bases from V and 5 bases from J, the junction contained 6 bases not matched to a gene.

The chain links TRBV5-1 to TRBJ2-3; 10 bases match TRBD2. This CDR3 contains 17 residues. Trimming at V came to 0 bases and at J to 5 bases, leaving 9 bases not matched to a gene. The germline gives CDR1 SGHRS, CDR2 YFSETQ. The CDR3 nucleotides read TGCGCCAGCAGCTTGGGGCCTATCGGGACTAGCGTAGATACGCAGTATTTT. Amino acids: CASSLGPIGTSVDTQYF.

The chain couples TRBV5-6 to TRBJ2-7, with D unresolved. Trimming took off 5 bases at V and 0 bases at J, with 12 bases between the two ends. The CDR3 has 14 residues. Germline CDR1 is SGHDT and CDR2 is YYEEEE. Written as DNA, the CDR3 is TGTGCCAGCAGAAATAGGGCCGCCTCCTACGAGCAGTACTTC. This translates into CASRNRAASYEQYF. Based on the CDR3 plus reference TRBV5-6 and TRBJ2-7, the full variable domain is DAGVTQSPTHLIKTRGQQVTLRCSPKSGHDTVSWYQQALGQGPQFIFQYYEEEERQRGNFPDRFSGHQFPNYSSELNVNALLLGDSALYLCASRNRAASYEQYFGPGTRLTVT.

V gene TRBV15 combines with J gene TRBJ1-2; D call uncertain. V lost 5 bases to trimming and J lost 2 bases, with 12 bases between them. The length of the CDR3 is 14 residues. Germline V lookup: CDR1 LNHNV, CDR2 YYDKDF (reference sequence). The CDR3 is CATSVRGMNYGYTF. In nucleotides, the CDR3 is TGTGCCACCAGCGTCCGCGGGATGAACTATGGCTACACCTTC. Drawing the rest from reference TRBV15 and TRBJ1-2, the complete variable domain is DAMVIQNPRYQVTQFGKPVTLSCSQTLNHNVMYWYQQKSSQAPKLLFHYYDKDFNNEADTPDNFQSRRPNTSFCFLDIRSPGLGDTAMYLCATSVRGMNYGYTFGSGTRLTVV.

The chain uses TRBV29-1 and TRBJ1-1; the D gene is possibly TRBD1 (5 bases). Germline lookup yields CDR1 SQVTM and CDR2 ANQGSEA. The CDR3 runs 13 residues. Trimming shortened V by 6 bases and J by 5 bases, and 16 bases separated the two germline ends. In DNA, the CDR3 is TGCAGCGTCTCGACAGATTTGGGGACTGAAGCTTTCTTT. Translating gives CSVSTDLGTEAFF.

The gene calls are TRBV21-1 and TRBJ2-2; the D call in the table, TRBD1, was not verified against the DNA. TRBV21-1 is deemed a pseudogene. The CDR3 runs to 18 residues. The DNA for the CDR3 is TGTGCCAACGAGGGACAGGGGTGGGACCATACCCTCACCGGGGAGCTGTTTTTT. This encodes CANEGQGWDHTLTGELFF.

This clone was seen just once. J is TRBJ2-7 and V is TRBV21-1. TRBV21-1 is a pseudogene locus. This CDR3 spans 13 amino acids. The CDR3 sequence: CASSTQGRYEQYF. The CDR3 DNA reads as TGTGCCAGCAGCACCCAGGGGAGGTACGAGCAGTACTTC.

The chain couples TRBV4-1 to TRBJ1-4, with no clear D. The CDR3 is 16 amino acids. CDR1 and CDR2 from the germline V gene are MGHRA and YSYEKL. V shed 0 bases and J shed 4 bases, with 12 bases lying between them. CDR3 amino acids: CASSQDSWTYNEKLFF. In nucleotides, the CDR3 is TGCGCCAGCAGCCAAGACTCCTGGACTTATAATGAAAAACTGTTTTTT.

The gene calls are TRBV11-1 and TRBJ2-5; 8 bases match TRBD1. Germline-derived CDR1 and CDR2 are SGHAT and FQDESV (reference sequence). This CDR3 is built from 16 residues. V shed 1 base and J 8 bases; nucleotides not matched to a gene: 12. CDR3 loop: CASSLVGTGLPGTQYF. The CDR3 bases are TGTGCCAGCAGCTTAGTGGGGACAGGATTACCAGGTACCCAGTACTTC.

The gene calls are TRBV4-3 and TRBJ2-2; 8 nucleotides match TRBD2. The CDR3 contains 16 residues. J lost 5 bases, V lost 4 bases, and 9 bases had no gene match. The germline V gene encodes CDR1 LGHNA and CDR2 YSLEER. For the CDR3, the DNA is TGCGCCAGCAGCCCCCCGCGCGCTAGCGGGACCGGGGAGCTGTTTTTT. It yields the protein CASSPPRASGTGELFF.

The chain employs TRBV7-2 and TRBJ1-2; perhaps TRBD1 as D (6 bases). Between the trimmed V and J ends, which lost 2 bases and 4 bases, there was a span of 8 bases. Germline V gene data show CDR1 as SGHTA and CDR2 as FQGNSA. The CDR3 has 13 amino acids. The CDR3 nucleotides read TGTGCCAGCAGCTTAAGGGGGACCTATGGCTACACCTTC. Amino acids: CASSLRGTYGYTF.

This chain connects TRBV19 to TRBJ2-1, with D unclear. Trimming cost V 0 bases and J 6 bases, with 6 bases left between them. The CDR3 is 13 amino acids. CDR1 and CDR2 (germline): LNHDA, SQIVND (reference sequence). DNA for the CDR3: TGTGCCAGTAGTATAGACAGGTTCAATGAGCAGTTCTTC. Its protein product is CASSIDRFNEQFF.

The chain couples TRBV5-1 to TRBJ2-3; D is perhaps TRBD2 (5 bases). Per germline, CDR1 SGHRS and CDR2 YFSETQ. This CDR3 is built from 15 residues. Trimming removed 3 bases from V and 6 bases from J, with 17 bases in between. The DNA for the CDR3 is TGCGCCAGCAGCTACTCCCCGAATAGCGAGGATACGCAGTATTTT. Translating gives CASSYSPNSEDTQYF.

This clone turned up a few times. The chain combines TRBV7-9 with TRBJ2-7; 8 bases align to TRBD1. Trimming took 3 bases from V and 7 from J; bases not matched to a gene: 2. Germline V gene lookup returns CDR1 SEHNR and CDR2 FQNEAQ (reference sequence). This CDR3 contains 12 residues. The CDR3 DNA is TGTGCCAGCAGCTTCACAGGGGGGGAGCAGTACTTC. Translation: CASSFTGGEQYF.

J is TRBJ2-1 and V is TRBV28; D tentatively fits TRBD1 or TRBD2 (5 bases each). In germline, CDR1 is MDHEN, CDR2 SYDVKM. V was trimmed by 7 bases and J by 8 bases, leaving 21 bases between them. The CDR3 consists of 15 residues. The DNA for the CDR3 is TGTGCCAGCATTACAAACTCCTGGGGGTCCCATGAGCAGTTCTTC. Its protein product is CASITNSWGSHEQFF.

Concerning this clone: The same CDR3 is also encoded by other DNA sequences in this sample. The CDR3 sequence is CASSFLDTQYF. CDR3 nucleotide sequence: TGTGCCAGCAGTTTCCTCGATACGCAGTATTTT. This sequence joins TRBV28 and TRBJ2-3; D is ambiguous. The CDR3 sequence is 11 residues long. The germline V gene encodes CDR1 MDHEN and CDR2 SYDVKM. V dropped 3 bases and J dropped 6 bases, with 4 bases sitting between them.

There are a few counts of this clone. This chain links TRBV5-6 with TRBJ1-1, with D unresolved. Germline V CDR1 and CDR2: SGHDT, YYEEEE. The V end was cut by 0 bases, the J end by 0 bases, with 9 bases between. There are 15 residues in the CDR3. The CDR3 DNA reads TGTGCCAGCAGCTTGGGTTTGCAGGTGAACACTGAAGCTTTCTTT. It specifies CASSLGLQVNTEAFF.

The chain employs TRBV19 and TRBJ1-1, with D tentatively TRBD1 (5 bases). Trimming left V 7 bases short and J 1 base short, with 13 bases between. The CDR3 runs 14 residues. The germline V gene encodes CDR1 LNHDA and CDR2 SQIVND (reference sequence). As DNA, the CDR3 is TGTGCCAGTACCCAACCGGGACGGAACACTGAAGCTTTCTTT. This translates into CASTQPGRNTEAFF.

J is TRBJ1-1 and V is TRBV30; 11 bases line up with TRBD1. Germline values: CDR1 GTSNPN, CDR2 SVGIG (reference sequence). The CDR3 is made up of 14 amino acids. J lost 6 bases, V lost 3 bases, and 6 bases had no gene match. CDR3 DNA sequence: TGTGCCTGGAGGGACAGGGGGCGCCGGGCTGAAGCTTTCTTT. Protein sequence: CAWRDRGRRAEAFF.

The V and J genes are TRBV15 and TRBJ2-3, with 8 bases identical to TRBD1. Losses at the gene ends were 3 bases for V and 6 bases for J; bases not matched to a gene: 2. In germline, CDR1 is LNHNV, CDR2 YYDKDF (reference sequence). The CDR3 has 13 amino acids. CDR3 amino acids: CATSSDRGDTQYF. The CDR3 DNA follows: TGTGCCACCAGCAGTGACAGGGGTGATACGCAGTATTTT.

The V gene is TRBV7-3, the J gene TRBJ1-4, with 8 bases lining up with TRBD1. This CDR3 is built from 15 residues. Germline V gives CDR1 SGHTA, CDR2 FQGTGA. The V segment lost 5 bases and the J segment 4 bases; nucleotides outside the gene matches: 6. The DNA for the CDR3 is TGTGCCAGCAGCCCAGGACAGGGACATAATGAAAAACTGTTTTTT. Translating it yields CASSPGQGHNEKLFF. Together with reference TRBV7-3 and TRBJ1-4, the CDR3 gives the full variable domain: GAGVSQTPSNKVTEKGKYVELRCDPISGHTALYWYRQSLGQGPEFLIYFQGTGAADDSGLPNDRFFAVRPEGSVSTLKIQRTERGDSAVYLCASSPGQGHNEKLFFGSGTQLSVL.

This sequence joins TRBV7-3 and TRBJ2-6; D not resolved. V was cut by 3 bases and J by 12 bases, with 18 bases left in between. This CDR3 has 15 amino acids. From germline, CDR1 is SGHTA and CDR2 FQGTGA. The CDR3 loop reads CASSLPPDGSGVLTF. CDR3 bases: TGTGCCAGCAGCTTGCCACCGGACGGCTCTGGCGTCCTGACTTTC. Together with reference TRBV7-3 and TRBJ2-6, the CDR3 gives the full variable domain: GAGVSQTPSNKVTEKGKYVELRCDPISGHTALYWYRQSLGQGPEFLIYFQGTGAADDSGLPNDRFFAVRPEGSVSTLKIQRTERGDSAVYLCASSLPPDGSGVLTFGAGSRLTVL.

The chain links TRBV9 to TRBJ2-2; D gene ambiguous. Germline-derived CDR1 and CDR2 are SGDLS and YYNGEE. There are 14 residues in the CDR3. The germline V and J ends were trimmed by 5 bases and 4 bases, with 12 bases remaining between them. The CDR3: CASSPTRLTGELFF. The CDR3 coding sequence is TGTGCCAGCAGTCCCACAAGACTCACCGGGGAGCTGTTTTTT.

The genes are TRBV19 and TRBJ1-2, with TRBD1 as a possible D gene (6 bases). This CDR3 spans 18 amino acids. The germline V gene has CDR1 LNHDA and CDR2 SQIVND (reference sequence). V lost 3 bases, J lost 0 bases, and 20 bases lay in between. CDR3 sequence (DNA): TGTGCCAGTAGTATGACCCGGGACATTTTTGGAGCTAACTATGGCTACACCTTC. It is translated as CASSMTRDIFGANYGYTF.

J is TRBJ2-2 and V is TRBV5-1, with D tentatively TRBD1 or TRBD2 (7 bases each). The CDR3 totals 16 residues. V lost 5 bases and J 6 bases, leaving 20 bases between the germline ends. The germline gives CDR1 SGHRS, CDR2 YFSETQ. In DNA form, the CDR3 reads TGCGCCAGCAGTAATGATGACAGGGAGGGATCCGGGGAGCTGTTTTTT. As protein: CASSNDDREGSGELFF.

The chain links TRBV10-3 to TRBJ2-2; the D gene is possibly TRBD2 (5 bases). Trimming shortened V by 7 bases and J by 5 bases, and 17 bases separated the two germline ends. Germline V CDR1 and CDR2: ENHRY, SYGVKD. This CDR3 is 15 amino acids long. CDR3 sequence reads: CAITEEPPGTGELFF. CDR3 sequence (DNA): TGTGCCATCACCGAGGAACCTCCGGGGACCGGGGAGCTGTTTTTT.

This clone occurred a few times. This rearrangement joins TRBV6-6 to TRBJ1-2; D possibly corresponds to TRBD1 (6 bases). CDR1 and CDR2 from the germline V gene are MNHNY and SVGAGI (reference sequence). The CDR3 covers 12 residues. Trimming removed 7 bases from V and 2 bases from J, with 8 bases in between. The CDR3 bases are TGTGCCAGCACCGGACAGAACTATGGCTACACCTTC. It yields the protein CASTGQNYGYTF.

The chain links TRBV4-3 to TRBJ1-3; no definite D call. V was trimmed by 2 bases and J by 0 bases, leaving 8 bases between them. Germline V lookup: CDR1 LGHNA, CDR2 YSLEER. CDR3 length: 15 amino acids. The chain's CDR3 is CASSQSLHSGNTIYF. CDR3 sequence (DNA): TGCGCCAGCAGCCAAAGTCTTCACTCTGGAAACACCATATATTTT.

CDR3 sequence (DNA): TGTGCCAGCATTGGGGGCGATCAGCCCCAGCATTTT. As protein: CASIGGDQPQHF. The V call is TRBV6-1, the J call TRBJ1-5, with D maybe TRBD1 (6 bases). The V end lost 7 bases, the J end lost 5 bases, and 9 bases lay between the germline ends. Germline V lookup: CDR1 MNHNS, CDR2 SASEGT. CDR3 length equals 12 residues.